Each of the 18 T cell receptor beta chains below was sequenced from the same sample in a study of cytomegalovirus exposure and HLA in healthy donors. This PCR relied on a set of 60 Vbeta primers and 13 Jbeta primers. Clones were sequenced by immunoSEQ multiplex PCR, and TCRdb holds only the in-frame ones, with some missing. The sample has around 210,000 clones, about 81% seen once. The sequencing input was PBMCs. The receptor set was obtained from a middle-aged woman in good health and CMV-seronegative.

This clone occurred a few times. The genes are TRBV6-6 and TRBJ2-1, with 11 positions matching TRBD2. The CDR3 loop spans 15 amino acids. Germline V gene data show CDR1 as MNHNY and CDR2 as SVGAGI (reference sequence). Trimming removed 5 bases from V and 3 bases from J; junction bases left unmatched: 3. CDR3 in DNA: TGTGCCAGCAGTCCACTAGCGGGAGTCTACAATGAGCAGTTCTTC. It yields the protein CASSPLAGVYNEQFF.

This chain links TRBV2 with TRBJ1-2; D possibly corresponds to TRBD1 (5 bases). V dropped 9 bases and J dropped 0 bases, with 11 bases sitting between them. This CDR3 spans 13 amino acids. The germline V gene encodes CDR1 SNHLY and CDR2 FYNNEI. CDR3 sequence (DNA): TGTGCCAGTAGACAGATTGCTAACTATGGCTACACCTTC. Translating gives CASRQIANYGYTF. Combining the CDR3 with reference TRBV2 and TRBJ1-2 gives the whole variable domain EPEVTQTPSHQVTQMGQEVILRCVPISNHLYFYWYRQILGQKVEFLVSFYNNEISEKSEIFDDQFSVERPDGSNFTLKIRSTKLEDSAMYFCASRQIANYGYTFGSGTRLTVV.

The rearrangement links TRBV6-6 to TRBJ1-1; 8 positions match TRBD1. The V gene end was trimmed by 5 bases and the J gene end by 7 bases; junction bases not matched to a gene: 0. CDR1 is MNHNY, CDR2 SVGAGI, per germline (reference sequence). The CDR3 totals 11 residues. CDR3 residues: CASSGTGEAFF. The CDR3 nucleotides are TGTGCCAGCAGTGGGACAGGTGAAGCTTTCTTT.

The CDR3 region is CASSLQGAGEQYF. CDR3 in DNA: TGTGCCAGCAGTTTACAGGGGGCGGGGGAGCAGTACTTC. The gene calls are TRBV6-5 and TRBJ2-7, with TRBD1 matching 9 bases. CDR1 and CDR2 from the germline V gene are MNHEY and SVGAGI. The CDR3 is 13 amino acids. The V segment lost 4 bases and the J segment 7 bases; nucleotides outside the gene matches: 5.

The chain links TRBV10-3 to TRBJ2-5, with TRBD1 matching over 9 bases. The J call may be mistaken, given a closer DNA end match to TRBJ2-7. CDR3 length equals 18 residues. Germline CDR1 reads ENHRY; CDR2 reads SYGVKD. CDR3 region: CAISEGTGTILSSYEQYF. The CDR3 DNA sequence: TGTGCCATCTCGGAAGGGACAGGGACAATTCTCTCGTCCTACGAGCAGTACTTC.

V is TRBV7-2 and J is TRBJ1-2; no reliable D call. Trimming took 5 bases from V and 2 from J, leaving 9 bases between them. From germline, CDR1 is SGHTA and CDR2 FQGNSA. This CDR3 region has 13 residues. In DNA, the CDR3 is TGTGCCAGCAGCCGGACTCTCAACTATGGCTACACCTTC. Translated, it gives CASSRTLNYGYTF.

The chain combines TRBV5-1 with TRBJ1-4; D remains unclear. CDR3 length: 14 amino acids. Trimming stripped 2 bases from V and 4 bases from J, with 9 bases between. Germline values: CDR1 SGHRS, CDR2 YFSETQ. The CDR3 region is CASSFDNYNEKLFF. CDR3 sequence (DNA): TGCGCCAGCAGCTTCGACAATTATAATGAAAAACTGTTTTTT.

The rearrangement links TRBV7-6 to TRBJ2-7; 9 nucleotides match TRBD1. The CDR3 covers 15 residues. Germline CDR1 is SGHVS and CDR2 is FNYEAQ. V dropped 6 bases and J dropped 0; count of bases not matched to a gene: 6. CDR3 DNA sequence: TGTGCCAGCAGTCGAGGGACAGGGAACTCCTACGAGCAGTACTTC. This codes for CASSRGTGNSYEQYF.

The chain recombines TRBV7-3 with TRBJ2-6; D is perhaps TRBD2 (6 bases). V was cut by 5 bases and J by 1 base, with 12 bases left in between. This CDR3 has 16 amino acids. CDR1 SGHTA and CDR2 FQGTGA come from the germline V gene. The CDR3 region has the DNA TGTGCCAGCAGCCAGCCTGGGGGGTCTGGGGCCAACGTCCTGACTTTC. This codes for CASSQPGGSGANVLTF.

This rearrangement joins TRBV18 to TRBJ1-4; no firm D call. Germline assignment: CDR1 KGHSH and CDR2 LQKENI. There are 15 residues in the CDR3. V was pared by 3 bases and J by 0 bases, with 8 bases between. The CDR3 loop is CASSPGFATNEKLFF. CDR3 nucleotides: TGTGCCAGCTCACCGGGCTTTGCAACTAATGAAAAACTGTTTTTT.

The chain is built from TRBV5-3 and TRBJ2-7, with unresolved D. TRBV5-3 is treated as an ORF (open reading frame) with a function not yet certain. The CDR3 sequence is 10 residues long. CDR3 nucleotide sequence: TGTGCGTCCTACCGGGTCGCGAAATACTTC. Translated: CASYRVAKYF.

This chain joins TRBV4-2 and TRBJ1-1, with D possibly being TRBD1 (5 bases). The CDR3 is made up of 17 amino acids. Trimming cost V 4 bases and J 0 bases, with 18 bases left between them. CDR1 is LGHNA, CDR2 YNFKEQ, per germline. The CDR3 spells CASSRQVGAGMNTEAFF. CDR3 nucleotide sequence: TGTGCCAGCAGCCGCCAAGTAGGGGCGGGAATGAACACTGAAGCTTTCTTT.

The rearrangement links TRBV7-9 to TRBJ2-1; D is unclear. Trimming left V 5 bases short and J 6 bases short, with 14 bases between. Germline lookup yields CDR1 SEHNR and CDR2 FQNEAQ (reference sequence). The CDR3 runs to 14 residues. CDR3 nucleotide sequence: TGTGCCAGCAGCGTTAGTTTGAACGGCAATGAGCAGTTCTTC. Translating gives CASSVSLNGNEQFF.

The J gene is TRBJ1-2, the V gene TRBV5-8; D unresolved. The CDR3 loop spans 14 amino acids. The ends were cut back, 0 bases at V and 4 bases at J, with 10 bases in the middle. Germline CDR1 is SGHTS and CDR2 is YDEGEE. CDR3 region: CASSLGRLRYGYTF. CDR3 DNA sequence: TGTGCCAGCAGCTTGGGCAGACTTCGCTATGGCTACACCTTC.

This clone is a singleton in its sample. The CDR3 DNA reads TGTGCCAGCAGCGTATCTTCTAGCGGGAGGGGTACAGATACGCAGTATTTT. Translation gives CASSVSSSGRGTDTQYF. The V call is TRBV9, the J call TRBJ2-3; 12 bases line up with TRBD2. V shed 1 base and J 3 bases; nucleotides not matched to a gene: 6. CDR3 length: 17 residues. CDR1 is SGDLS, CDR2 YYNGEE, per germline.

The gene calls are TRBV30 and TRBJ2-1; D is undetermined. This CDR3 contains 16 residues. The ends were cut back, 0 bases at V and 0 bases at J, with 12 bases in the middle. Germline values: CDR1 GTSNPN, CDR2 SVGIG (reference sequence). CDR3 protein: CAWSVPGLNSYNEQFF. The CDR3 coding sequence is TGTGCCTGGAGTGTACCCGGGTTAAACTCCTACAATGAGCAGTTCTTC.

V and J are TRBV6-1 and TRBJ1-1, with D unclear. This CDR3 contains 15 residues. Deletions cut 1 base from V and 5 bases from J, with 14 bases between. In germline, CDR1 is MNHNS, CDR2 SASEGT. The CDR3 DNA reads TGTGCCAGCAGTGAAGGTTACGGAGGGCGAACTGAAGCTTTCTTT. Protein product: CASSEGYGGRTEAFF.

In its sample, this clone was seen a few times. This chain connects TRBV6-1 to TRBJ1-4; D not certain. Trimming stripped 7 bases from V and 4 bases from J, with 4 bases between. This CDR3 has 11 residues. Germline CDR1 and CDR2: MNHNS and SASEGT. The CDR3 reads CASKSNEKLFF. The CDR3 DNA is TGTGCCAGCAAGAGTAATGAAAAACTGTTTTTT.